This T cell receptor (beta chain) comes out of a study of blood T cell repertoires in COVID-19. This clone showed up just a few times. Data came from immunoSEQ multiplex PCR; TCRdb stores just in-frame clones and leaves some out. This sample carries some 270,000 clones, roughly 80% of them seen once, and the ten largest clones take approximately 15%. CDR3 size: 13 residues. Between the trimmed V and J ends, which lost 7 bases and 0 bases, there was a span of 7 bases. The material sequenced was peripheral blood. The chain joins TRBV12-3 or TRBV12-4 to TRBJ1-5; D remains unclear. The sequence was obtained from a person aged 65 to 79 with COVID-19, enrolled during active disease. CDR3 nucleotides: TGTGCCAGCAACCAGTATAGCAATCAGCCCCAGCATTTT. Translated: CASNQYSNQPQHF.